This TCR beta chain was found in a study of long-term antiretroviral therapy in people with HIV (dated by TCRdb to about 2022). For context, the study as a whole: Collection of the earliest samples took place about a decade ahead of the 2015 WHO recommendation for immediate ART, at a time when ART was typically delayed until CD4 counts fell. From some 30 adults with confirmed HIV infection, the cohort provided approximately 190 cryopreserved PBMC samples, gathered serially across a mean of approximately six years (range 1-12). About 35% of the 30 participants with HIV were female. No cross-contamination during QIAcube processing turned up in test extractions that ran a monoclonal T-cell line alongside 33 polyclonal samples. Whether ART initiation and durable HIV suppression were associated with changes in peripheral blood TRB repertoire composition and diversity was tested in a retrospective serial study. Overall study results and their limits: The repertoire was dominated across all time points by expanded TRB clones identified before ART initiation, although this dominance was seen to fluctuate and to decrease in many PLHIV after ART. Inferences about post-ART repertoire changes were limited because no data were available on ART adherence, viral resistance or therapy changes. Unsorted PBMC were profiled instead of sorted CD4+ and CD8+ T cells because pre-ART samples had limited cell numbers. Starting ART was linked to a significant rise in TRB diversity, yet even after long-term ART the diversity remained significantly lower than in transplant donor controls. The samples span the years 2004 to 2017, and the ART regimens used at that time may not be as effective as current regimens. Owing to limited PBMC availability, only the TCR beta chain was sequenced, without alpha chain pairing. Narrower CDR3 length ranges were observed in HIV repertoires than in controls, and an antigen-experienced repertoire with only a slight naive shift after ART was suggested by the network structure.

Inclusion was restricted to participants for whom at least one PBMC sample before ART initiation and at least two post-ART samples were available. All participants with HIV were treated in the United States of America. Cryopreserved samples of about 0.95-10 million PBMC were thawed and washed before DNA extraction. At the time of the earliest PBMC sample, participants with HIV were aged between roughly 20 and 54 years. PBMC samples from each participant spanned 1-4 timepoints before ART initiation and 2-8 timepoints after ART initiation, with a median of 7 samples. Serial HIV viral load, CD4+ T-cell count, ART history and demographic data were obtained for every participant. Using a Qiagen kit on a QIAcube, genomic DNA was extracted from unsorted PBMC, with samples processed in batches of 12. Sequencing of the TRB variable region was done with the immunoSEQ hsTCRB v3.0 assay at survey level resolution. The targeted TRB sequencing depth was roughly 40,000-55,000 T-cell genomes per sample. TRB libraries were pooled and sequenced on an Illumina MiSeq using a v3 150-cycle kit. The authors' pipeline ran thus. Repertoire analysis was run in R within a reproducible Nextflow workflow that covered QC, data transformation and analysis. LymphoSeq2, an R package for AIRR-Seq data exploration, was used to implement custom analyses. A few samples yielding fewer than 5000 total TRB sequences were excluded, leaving more than 150 analyzed HIV repertoires. Among the 190 or so HIV repertoires that were kept, 59 were collected before ART initiation and roughly 130 were collected after ART initiation. Each repertoire was downsampled to 5000 TRB nucleotide sequences, and summary statistics were averaged across 100 downsampling iterations. TRB sequences were retained for analysis only if CDR3 regions of at least seven amino acids were present. A Shannon entropy-derived clonality score and the Gini coefficient were used to measure diversity. In the repertoire networks, any two of the top 5000 CDR3 amino acid sequences were linked whenever the two sequences differed by an edit distance of one. For TRB CDR3 amino acid sequences, antigen specificity groups and MHC restriction were predicted with GLIPH2. CDR3 amino acid sequences were matched against VDJdb and McPAS-TCR to flag known CMV, EBV, HIV or tissue antigen associations. Pre-ART, post-ART and control groups were compared with Wilcoxon signed-rank tests and Holm-Bonferroni correction. Held by TCRdb, this immuneACCESS table contains in-frame sequences only and omits some clones. Under half of the omission traces to an unresolved V gene where checked; the cause of the rest is unknown. The DNA gave D and trimming, while V, J and clone size come from that table. The sample profile shows some 33,000 clones; 97% of them were found once. The ten top clones hold under 2.5% of the sample.

Of note for this clone: The antigen it binds to is not known. Per-base qualities were not stored, and no clone one base away is much larger.

Its CDR3 holds 15 amino acids, cysteine through phenylalanine. Just CDR3 DNA is preserved here, 45 bases in frame from base 1. The germline V and J ends show losses of 2 bases and 8 bases respectively, and no gene match explains 7 bases of the junction. From the germline V gene, CDR1 is ENHRY and CDR2 is SYGVKD. Specimen: unsorted PBMCs, collected 7.6 years after starting antiretroviral therapy. This TCR was recovered from a man aged 30 to 39 with HIV. The chain is encoded by TRBV10-3 joined to TRBJ2-1, with 9 bases aligning to TRBD1. The nucleotide sequence is given as TGTGCCATCAGTGAGGGACGGGACAGGGTACATGAGCAGTTCTTC. Translated, this is CAISEGRDRVHEQFF.